The TCR beta chain under discussion was sequenced for a study of blood T cells in healthy people across ages. Study-level points and caveats: One million T cells yielded diversity estimates that were considered underestimates.

As regards this clonotype: What it binds is unknown.

For the second PCR, which ran for about 7 to 11 cycles, a sample-barcoded 5' primer and a J-beta primer mix were used. TCRdb fed the 5' RACE reads into MiXCR, producing one record per CDR3 protein. The sample lists fewer than 750,000 distinct CDR3 sequences; roughly 48% were seen once. CDR1 MNHEY and CDR2 SVGEGT come from the germline V gene. V gave up 4 bases and J gave up 3 bases, with 18 bases separating them. The CDR3 is 16 amino acids. This sequence joins TRBV6-2 or TRBV6-3 and TRBJ2-5; D gene uncertain. The receptor was derived from an elderly man in good health. The sequenced sample was blood. CDR3 region: CASSSIGRLGEETQYF. Here the CDR3 DNA reads TGTGCCAGCAGTTCTATTGGCCGTCTCGGAGAAGAGACCCAGTACTTC.